This TCR beta chain is from a study of blood T cell repertoires in COVID-19. Whole-study context: The study drew acute and convalescent COVID-19 samples from the United States, Italy and Spain. T cells, B-cell-depleted T cells, or PBMCs provided the cDNA or gDNA that served as material.

CDR1 SNHLY and CDR2 FYNNEI come from the germline V gene. The CDR3 consists of 14 residues. V shed 6 bases and J shed 2 bases, with 12 bases lying between them. Study processing details: The assay estimated nucleated cells by amplifying reference gene primers. Clones were read by immunoSEQ multiplex PCR, and TCRdb kept only the in-frame ones, dropping some. The V and J calls and clone size are taken from that table; D and trimming were inferred from the DNA. The sample contains some 65,000 clones, roughly 74% of which appear only once. The TCR comes from a woman of 80 years or more with acute or convalescent COVID-19. Material: peripheral blood. The genes are TRBV2 and TRBJ2-3; weak D call: TRBD2 (5 bases). The CDR3 sequence: CASRLTDYTDTQYF. Written as DNA, the CDR3 is TGTGCCAGCAGGCTCACAGACTACACAGATACGCAGTATTTT.